Below are 5 T cell receptor beta chains sequenced from a single sample in a study of PD-L1 blockade in urothelial cancer. Time point here: pretreatment peripheral blood. TCRdb keeps only in-frame clones here, not all; method: immunoSEQ multiplex PCR. The data show 30,000 to 40,000 clones, with 84% seen just once and 15% to 18% held by the top ten. The starting material was PBMCs, obtained around atezolizumab (anti-PD-L1) treatment. The source of these receptors is a man aged 60 to 69 with urothelial cancer.

The chain joins TRBV5-1 to TRBJ2-3; 15 nucleotides agree with TRBD2. Germline CDR1 reads SGHRS; CDR2 reads YFSETQ. Germline trimming cut 4 bases from V and 2 bases from J; bases unmatched to any gene: 5. This CDR3 comprises 17 residues. CDR3 DNA sequence: TGCGCCAGCAGCAAGGGACTAGCGGGAGGTTCCACAGATACGCAGTATTTT. Its translation: CASSKGLAGGSTDTQYF.

The chain recombines TRBV5-1 with TRBJ2-7; TRBD2 matches at 10 bases. The V gene's germline CDR1 is SGHRS and CDR2 YFSETQ. This CDR3 comprises 16 residues. V lost 0 bases to trimming and J lost 0 bases; unmatched junction nucleotides: 3. The CDR3: CASSLELAGNSYEQYF. The CDR3 coding sequence is TGCGCCAGCAGCTTGGAACTAGCGGGGAACTCCTACGAGCAGTACTTC.

This chain links TRBV5-4 with TRBJ2-5; 7 bases are a match to TRBD2. The V gene's germline CDR1 is SGHNT and CDR2 YYREEE (reference sequence). V trimming: 9 bases; J trimming: 1 base; junction bases outside the gene matches: 12. The CDR3 runs to 15 residues. CDR3 DNA: TGTGCCACCCATTCCAAGGGAGGGACCCAAGAGACCCAGTACTTC. Translating it yields CATHSKGGTQETQYF.

J is TRBJ1-6 and V is TRBV15; 9 bases fit TRBD1. The CDR3 covers 18 residues. Trimming cost V 2 bases and J 0 bases; bases outside gene matches: 5. Germline V gene sequence: CDR1 LNHNV, CDR2 YYDKDF (reference sequence). The DNA of the CDR3 is TGTGCCACCAGCAGAAGGACAGGGGCCCTCTCCTATAATTCACCCCTCCACTTT. As protein: CATSRRTGALSYNSPLHF. The whole variable domain, filled in from reference TRBV15 and TRBJ1-6, reads DAMVIQNPRYQVTQFGKPVTLSCSQTLNHNVMYWYQQKSSQAPKLLFHYYDKDFNNEADTPDNFQSRRPNTSFCFLDIRSPGLGDTAMYLCATSRRTGALSYNSPLHFGNGTRLTVT.

V usage is TRBV11-2 and J usage is TRBJ2-7, with D tentatively TRBD2 (5 bases). CDR1 is SGHAT and CDR2 is FQNNGV in the germline V gene. Trimming shortened V by 4 bases and J by 4 bases, and 17 bases separated the two germline ends. This CDR3 spans 15 amino acids. The CDR3 loop is CASSSLTRRSYEQYF. The CDR3, as DNA: TGTGCCAGCAGCTCCTTAACTAGACGAAGTTACGAGCAGTACTTC.